This T cell receptor (beta chain) was recorded in a study of molecular identifiers for immune sequencing clone quantification. TCRdb re-derived calls from the PCR reads in MiXCR, one entry per CDR3 protein. The sample holds about 500,000 distinct CDR3 sequences, about 22% seen once. This clonotype was found a few times. Its antigen is not known. CD8+CD4-CCR7+CD45RA+ sorting gave the naive CD8 T cells. The study, taken as a whole, reports: In naive cells, clones above 20 RNA copies held under 1% of molecules, whereas in effector cells they held over 98%.

V lost 5 bases and J lost 2; bases outside the gene matches: 8. The CDR3 is 17 amino acids. Germline values: CDR1 SEHNR, CDR2 FQNEAQ (reference sequence). The chain employs TRBV7-9 and TRBJ2-7; 14 positions match TRBD2. The material sequenced was naive CD8+ T cells from blood, with Jurkat cell RNA spiked in. The sample's subset: FACS-sorted CD8+CD4-CCR7+CD45RA+ naive T cells. The clonotype originates from a human donor in good health. Some libraries in this study had Jurkat cell RNA spiked in. The CDR3 DNA reads as TGTGCCAGCAGCCCGACTAGCGGGAGGGAGAACCCCTACGAGCAGTACTTC. The encoded protein is CASSPTSGRENPYEQYF.